A selection of T cell receptor beta chains follows, all from one sample in a study of shared clonotypes between healthy human individuals. Libraries were prepared by immunoSEQ multiplex PCR; TCRdb keeps only in-frame clonotypes and omits some of them. The sample has over 850,000 clones, 75% to 85% seen once; the top ten hold 0.61%. The sample taken for sequencing was memory CD4+ T cells from PBMCs. The receptor source for this set is a man aged 18 to 29 in good health. Some clones in this sample may be carry-over from other donors' samples. The conserved cysteine and the conserved F or W are not part of the CDR3 here. D genes are given only for firm matches.

CDR3 protein: ASSLGLSGNTIY
V gene: TRBV7-9
D gene: NA
J gene: TRBJ1-3

CDR3 protein: ASSFSTPYEQY
V gene: TRBV5-1
D gene: NA
J gene: TRBJ2-7

CDR3 protein: ASSLMDFYEQY
V gene: TRBV28
D gene: NA
J gene: TRBJ2-7

CDR3 protein: ASSLGGGQAKNIQY
V gene: TRBV5-1
D gene: NA
J gene: TRBJ2-4

CDR3 protein: ASGVSDKNYEQY
V gene: TRBV5-4
D gene: NA
J gene: TRBJ2-7

CDR3 protein: ASSFDRGSTDTQY
V gene: TRBV28
D gene: TRBD1
J gene: TRBJ2-3

CDR3 protein: ASSRLAGNTGELF
V gene: TRBV6-4
D gene: TRBD2
J gene: TRBJ2-2

CDR3 protein: ASSPTPGGRDQPQH
V gene: TRBV6-6
D gene: TRBD1
J gene: TRBJ1-5

CDR3 protein: ASSLSGLATDTQY
V gene: TRBV27
D gene: NA
J gene: TRBJ2-3

CDR3 protein: AWRIQGGNTGELF
V gene: TRBV30
D gene: NA
J gene: TRBJ2-2

CDR3 protein: ASSQVSGNTIY
V gene: TRBV4-1
D gene: NA
J gene: TRBJ1-3

CDR3 protein: ASSPPTGGNQPQH
V gene: TRBV28
D gene: TRBD1
J gene: TRBJ1-5

CDR3 protein: ASRLTNMNTEAF
V gene: TRBV6-1
D gene: NA
J gene: TRBJ1-1

CDR3 protein: ASRTKKGRSYNEQF
V gene: TRBV28
D gene: NA
J gene: TRBJ2-1

CDR3 protein: ASSTGQGFYEQY
V gene: TRBV11-2
D gene: TRBD1
J gene: TRBJ2-7

CDR3 protein: ASSKACAGGPPRGKNIQY
V gene: TRBV21-1
D gene: NA
J gene: TRBJ2-4

CDR3 protein: ASSKTVSNDIQY
V gene: TRBV19
D gene: NA
J gene: TRBJ2-4

CDR3 protein: ASRDRGREQY
V gene: TRBV2
D gene: NA
J gene: TRBJ2-7

CDR3 protein: ASSVQGVETEAF
V gene: TRBV2
D gene: NA
J gene: TRBJ1-1

CDR3 protein: ASSGTVTGELF
V gene: TRBV9
D gene: NA
J gene: TRBJ2-2

CDR3 protein: ASGRAYTDTQY
V gene: TRBV5-4
D gene: NA
J gene: TRBJ2-3

CDR3 protein: ASSEVASGSPQGVQF
V gene: TRBV2
D gene: TRBD2
J gene: TRBJ2-1

CDR3 protein: ASSFKNRGGNTIY
V gene: TRBV5-6
D gene: TRBD1
J gene: TRBJ1-3

CDR3 protein: ASSGTPRGELF
V gene: TRBV11-2
D gene: NA
J gene: TRBJ2-2

CDR3 protein: ASSWGTYEQY
V gene: TRBV5-6
D gene: NA
J gene: TRBJ2-7